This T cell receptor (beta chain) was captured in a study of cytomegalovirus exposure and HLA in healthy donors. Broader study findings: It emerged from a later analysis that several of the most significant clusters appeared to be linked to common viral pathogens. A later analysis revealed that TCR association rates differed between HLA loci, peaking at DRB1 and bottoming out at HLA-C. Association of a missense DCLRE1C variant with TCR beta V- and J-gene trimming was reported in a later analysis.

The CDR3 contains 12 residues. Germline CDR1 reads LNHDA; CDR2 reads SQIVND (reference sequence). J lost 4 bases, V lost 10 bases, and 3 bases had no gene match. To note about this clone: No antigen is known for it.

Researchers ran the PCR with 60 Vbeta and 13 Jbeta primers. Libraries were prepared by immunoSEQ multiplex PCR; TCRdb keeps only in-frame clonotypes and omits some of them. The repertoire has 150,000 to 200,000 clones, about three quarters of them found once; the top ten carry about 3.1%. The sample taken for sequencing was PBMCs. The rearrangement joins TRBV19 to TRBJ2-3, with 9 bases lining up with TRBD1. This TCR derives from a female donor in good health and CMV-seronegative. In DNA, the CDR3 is TGTGCCACGGGACAGGGCCCAGATACGCAGTATTTT. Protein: CATGQGPDTQYF. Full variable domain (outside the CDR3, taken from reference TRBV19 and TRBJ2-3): DGGITQSPKYLFRKEGQNVTLSCEQNLNHDAMYWYRQDPGQGLRLIYYSQIVNDFQKGDIAEGYSVSREKKESFPLTVTSAQKNPTAFYLCATGQGPDTQYFGPGTRLTVL.